These T cell receptor beta chains were read from a single sample in a study of T cells in Graves' hyperthyroidism and ophthalmopathy. TCRdb analysed the multiplex PCR reads with MiXCR anew, one entry per CDR3 protein. Of some 500,000 distinct CDR3 sequences in the sample, approximately 15% are singletons; the top ten hold around a sixth. Sequencing was done on a sample of blood. The receptors here all came from a young woman with Graves' hyperthyroidism. CDR3s include the opening cysteine and the closing phenylalanine or tryptophan. D genes are given only for firm matches. For some rows the clone size is stated as once, few or many, or as a class when expanded; others skip it.

V gene	J gene	D gene	clone size	CDR3 protein	CDR3 DNA
TRBV7-3	TRBJ2-5	TRBD1	many	CASSVTGLGETQYF	TGTGCCAGCAGCGTGACAGGGTTAGGAGAGACCCAGTACTTC
TRBV5-1	TRBJ1-2	-	-	CASSLSGWTDNYGYTF	TGCGCCAGCAGCTTGTCTGGCTGGACAGATAACTATGGCTACACCTTC
TRBV7-3	TRBJ2-1	-	many	CASSPNHVLGRGGGQFF	TGTGCCAGCAGCCCCAATCACGTTCTAGGGCGGGGTGGGGGGCAGTTCTTC
TRBV30	TRBJ2-5	-	many	CAWSVRRGETQYF	TGTGCCTGGAGTGTACGCAGGGGAGAGACCCAGTACTTC
TRBV18	TRBJ2-1	-	few	CASSKSGSPYNEQFF	TGTGCCAGCTCAAAAAGCGGGTCCCCCTACAATGAGCAGTTCTTC
TRBV10-3	TRBJ2-3	TRBD1	-	CAISAPQGGNTDTQYF	TGTGCCATCAGCGCCCCACAGGGGGGTAACACAGATACGCAGTATTTT
TRBV20-1	TRBJ1-5	-	few	CSARVGAGWGQPQHF	TGCAGTGCTAGAGTCGGGGCAGGGTGGGGTCAGCCCCAGCATTTT
TRBV12-3/TRBV12-4	TRBJ2-1	TRBD2	many	CATCLAGGSNEQFF	TGTGCCACCTGTCTAGCGGGAGGCTCCAATGAGCAGTTCTTC
TRBV12-3/TRBV12-4	TRBJ1-6	-	many	CASSFRDVNSPLHF	TGTGCCAGCAGTTTTAGGGACGTAAATTCACCCCTCCACTTT
TRBV10-3	TRBJ2-7	-	many	CAISGAAETYEQYF	TGTGCCATCAGCGGGGCGGCGGAAACCTACGAGCAGTACTTC
TRBV7-2	TRBJ2-3	-	-	CASSSGLRRTDTQYF	TGTGCCAGCAGCTCGGGACTCCGGCGCACAGATACGCAGTATTTT
TRBV2	TRBJ2-3	TRBD2	many	CASSSAGTISTDTQYF	TGTGCCAGCAGTTCAGCCGGGACTATAAGCACAGATACGCAGTATTTT